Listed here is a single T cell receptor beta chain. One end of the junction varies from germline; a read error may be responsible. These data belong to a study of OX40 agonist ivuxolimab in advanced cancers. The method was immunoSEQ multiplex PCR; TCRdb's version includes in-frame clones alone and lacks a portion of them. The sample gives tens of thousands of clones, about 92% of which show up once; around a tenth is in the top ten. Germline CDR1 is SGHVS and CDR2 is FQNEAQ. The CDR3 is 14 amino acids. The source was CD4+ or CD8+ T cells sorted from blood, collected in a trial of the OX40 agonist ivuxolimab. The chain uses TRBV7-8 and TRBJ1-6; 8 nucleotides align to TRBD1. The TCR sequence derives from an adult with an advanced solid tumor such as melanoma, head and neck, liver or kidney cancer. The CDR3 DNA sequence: TGTGCCAGCAGTTTAGACAGGGGTAATTCACCCCTCCACTTT. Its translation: CASSLDRGNSPLHF.